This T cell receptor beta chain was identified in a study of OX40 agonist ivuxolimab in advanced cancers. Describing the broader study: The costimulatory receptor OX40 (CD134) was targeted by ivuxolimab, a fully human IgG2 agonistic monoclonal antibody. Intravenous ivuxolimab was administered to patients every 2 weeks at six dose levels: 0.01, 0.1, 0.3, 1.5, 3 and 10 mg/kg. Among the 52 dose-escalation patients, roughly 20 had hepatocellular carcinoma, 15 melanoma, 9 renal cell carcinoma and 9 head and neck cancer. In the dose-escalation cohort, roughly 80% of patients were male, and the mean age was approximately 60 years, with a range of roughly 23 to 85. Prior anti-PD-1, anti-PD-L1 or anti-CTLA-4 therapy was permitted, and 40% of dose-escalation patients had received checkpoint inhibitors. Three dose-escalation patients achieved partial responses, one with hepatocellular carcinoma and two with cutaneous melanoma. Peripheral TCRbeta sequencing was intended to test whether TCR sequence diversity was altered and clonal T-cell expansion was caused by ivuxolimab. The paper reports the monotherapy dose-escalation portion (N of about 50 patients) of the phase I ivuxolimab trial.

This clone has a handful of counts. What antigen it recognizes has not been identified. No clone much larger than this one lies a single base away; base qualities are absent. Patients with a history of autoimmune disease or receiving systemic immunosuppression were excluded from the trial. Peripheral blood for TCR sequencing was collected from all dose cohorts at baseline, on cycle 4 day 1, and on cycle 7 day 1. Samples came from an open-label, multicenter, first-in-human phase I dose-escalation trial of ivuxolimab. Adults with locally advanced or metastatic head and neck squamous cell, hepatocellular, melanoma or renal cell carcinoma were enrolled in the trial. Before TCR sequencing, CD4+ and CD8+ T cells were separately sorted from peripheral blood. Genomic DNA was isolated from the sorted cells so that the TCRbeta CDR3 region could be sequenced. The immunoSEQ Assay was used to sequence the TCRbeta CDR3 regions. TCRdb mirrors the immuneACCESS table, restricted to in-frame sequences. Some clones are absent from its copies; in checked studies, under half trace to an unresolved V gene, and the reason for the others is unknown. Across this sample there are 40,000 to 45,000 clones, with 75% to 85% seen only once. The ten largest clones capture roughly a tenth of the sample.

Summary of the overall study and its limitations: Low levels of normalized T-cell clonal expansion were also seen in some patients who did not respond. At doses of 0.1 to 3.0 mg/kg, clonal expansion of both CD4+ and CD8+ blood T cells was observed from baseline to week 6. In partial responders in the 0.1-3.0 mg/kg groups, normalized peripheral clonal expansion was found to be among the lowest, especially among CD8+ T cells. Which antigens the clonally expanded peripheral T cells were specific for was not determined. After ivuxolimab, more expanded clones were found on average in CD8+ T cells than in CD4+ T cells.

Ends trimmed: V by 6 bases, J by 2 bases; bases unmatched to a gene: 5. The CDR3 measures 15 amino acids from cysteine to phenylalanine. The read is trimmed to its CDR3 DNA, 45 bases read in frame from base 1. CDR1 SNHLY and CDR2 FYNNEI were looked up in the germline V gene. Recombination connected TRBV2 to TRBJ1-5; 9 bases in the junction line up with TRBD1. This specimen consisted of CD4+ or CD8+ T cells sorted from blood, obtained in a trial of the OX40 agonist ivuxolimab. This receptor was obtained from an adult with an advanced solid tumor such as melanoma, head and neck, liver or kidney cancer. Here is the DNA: TGTGCCAGCAGAGGACAGGGGTTCGGCAATCAGCCCCAGCATTTT. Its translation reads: CASRGQGFGNQPQHF.